This TCR beta chain was identified in a study of graft-versus-host responses after intestinal transplantation. Assay used: immunoSEQ multiplex PCR; TCRdb lists only in-frame clones, some missing. The sample shows under 100,000 clones, around 83% of them seen only once. Germline V gene data show CDR1 as SEHNR and CDR2 as FQNEAQ (reference sequence). Losses at the gene ends were 5 bases for V and 10 bases for J; bases not matched to a gene: 5. The CDR3 is made up of 12 amino acids. Remarks on this clone: The antigen is not known.

Study-level results: Within allografts, high graft-versus-host to host-versus-graft clonal ratios were seen among patients with graft-donor T cell macrochimerism.

The sample in question was unstimulated CD4+ T cells sorted from spleen or lymph node cells, obtained before intestinal transplant. This receptor was taken from a human donor who received an intestinal transplant. This chain joins TRBV7-9 and TRBJ1-1; 9 bases are a match to TRBD1. As DNA, the CDR3 is TGTGCCAGCAGCCTATCGACAGGGGGAGCTTTCTTT. Its translation is CASSLSTGGAFF.